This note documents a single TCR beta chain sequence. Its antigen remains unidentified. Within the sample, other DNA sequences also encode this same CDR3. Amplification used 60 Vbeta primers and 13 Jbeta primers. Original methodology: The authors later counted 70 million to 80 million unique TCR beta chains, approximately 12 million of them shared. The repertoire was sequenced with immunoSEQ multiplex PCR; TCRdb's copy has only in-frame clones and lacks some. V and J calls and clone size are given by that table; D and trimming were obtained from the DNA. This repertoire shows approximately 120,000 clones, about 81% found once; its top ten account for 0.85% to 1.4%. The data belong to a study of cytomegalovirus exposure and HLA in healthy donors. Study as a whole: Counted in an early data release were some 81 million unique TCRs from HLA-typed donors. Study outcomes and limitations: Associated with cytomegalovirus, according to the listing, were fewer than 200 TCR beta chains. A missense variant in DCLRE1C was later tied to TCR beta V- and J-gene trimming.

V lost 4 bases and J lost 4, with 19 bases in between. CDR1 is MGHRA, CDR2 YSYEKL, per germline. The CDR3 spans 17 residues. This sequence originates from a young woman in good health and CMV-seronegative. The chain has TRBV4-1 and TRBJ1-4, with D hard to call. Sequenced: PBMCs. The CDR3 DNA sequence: TGCGCCAGCAGCCCCGTGCGTGGGCCCCGGTTTAATGAAAAACTGTTTTTT. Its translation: CASSPVRGPRFNEKLFF.